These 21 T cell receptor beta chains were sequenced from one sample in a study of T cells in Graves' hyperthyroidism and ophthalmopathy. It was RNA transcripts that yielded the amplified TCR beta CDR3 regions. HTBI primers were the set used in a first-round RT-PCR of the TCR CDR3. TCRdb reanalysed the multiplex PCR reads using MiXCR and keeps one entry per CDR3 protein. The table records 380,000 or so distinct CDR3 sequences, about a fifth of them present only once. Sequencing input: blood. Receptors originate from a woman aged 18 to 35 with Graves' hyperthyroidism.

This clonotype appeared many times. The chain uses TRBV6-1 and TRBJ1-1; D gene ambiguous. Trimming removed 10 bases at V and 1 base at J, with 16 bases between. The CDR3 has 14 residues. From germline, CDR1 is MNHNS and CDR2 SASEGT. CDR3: CAITWRPSNTEAFF. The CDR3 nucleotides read TGTGCCATCACCTGGAGGCCGTCGAACACTGAAGCTTTCTTT.

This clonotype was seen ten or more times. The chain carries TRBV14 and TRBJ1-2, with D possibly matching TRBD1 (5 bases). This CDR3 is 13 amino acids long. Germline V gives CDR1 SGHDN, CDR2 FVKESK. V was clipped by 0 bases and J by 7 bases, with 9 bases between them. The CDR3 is CASSQDNRLGYTF. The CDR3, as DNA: TGTGCCAGCAGCCAAGATAACAGGCTTGGCTACACCTTC.

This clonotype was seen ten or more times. The CDR3 is CATSFRTDPPYGYTF. The CDR3 DNA reads as TGTGCCACCAGCTTTCGGACGGATCCCCCCTATGGCTACACCTTC. The chain carries TRBV15 and TRBJ1-2; no firm D call. Looked up from germline, CDR1 is LNHNV and CDR2 is YYDKDF (reference sequence). The V end was cut by 5 bases, the J end by 4 bases, with 17 bases between. The CDR3 has 15 residues.

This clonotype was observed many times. The CDR3 protein is CATSRDAGETGELFF. The CDR3 DNA sequence: TGTGCCACCAGCAGAGATGCCGGGGAAACCGGGGAGCTGTTTTTT. The chain combines TRBV15 with TRBJ2-2; perhaps TRBD2 as D (5 bases). The germline V gene encodes CDR1 LNHNV and CDR2 YYDKDF (reference sequence). Trimming left V 0 bases short and J 5 bases short, with 10 bases between. The CDR3 has 15 residues.

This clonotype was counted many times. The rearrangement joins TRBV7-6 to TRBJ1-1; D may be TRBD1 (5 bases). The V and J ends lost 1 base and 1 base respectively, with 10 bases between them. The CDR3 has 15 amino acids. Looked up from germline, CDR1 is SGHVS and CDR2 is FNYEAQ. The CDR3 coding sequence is TGTGCCAGCAGCTTAGATGACAGCCCGAACACTGAAGCTTTCTTT. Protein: CASSLDDSPNTEAFF.

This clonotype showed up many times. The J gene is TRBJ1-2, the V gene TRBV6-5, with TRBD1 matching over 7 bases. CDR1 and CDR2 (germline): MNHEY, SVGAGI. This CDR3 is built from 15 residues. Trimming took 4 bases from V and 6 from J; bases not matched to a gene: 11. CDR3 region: CASSSHRAGGNGYTF. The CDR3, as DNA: TGTGCCAGCAGTTCCCATAGGGCAGGGGGGAATGGCTACACCTTC.

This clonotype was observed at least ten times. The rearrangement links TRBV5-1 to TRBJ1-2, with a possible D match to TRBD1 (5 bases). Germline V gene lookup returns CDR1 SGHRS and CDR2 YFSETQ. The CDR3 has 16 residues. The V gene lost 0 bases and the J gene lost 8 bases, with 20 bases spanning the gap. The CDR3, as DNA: TGCGCCAGCAGCTTGGCAGGGACGGGGATGGTGAAGGGCTACACCTTC. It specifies CASSLAGTGMVKGYTF.

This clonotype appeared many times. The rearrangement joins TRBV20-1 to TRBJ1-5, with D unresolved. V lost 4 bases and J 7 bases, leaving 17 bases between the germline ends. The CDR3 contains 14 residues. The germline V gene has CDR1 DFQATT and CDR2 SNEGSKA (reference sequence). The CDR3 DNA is TGCAGTGCTATCCATCGGGCGGTTCACCAGCCCCAGCATTTT. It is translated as CSAIHRAVHQPQHF.

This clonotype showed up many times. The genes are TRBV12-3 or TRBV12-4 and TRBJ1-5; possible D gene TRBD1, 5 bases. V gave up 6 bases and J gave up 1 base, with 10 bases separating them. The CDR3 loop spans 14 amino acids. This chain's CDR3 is CASSLGRSNQPQHF. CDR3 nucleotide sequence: TGTGCCAGCAGCTTGGGACGGAGCAATCAGCCCCAGCATTTT.

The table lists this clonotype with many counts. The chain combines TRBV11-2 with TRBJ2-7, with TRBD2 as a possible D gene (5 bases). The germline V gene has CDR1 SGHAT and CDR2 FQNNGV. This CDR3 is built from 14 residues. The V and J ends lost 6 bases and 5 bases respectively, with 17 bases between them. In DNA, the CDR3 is TGTGCCAGCAGGTTTGGTACTAGTCTCCACGAGCAGTACTTC. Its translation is CASRFGTSLHEQYF.

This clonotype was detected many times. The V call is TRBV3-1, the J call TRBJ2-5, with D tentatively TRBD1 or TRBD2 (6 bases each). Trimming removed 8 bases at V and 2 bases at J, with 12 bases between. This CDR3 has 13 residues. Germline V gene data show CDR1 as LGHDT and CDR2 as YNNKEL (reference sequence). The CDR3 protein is CASARGGQETQYF. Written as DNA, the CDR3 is TGTGCCAGCGCTAGAGGGGGGCAAGAGACCCAGTACTTC.

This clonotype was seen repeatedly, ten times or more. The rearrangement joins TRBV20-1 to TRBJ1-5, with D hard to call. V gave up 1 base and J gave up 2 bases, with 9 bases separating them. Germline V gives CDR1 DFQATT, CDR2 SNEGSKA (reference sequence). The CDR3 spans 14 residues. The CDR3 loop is CSARGTEGNQPQHF. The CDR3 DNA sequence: TGCAGTGCTAGAGGGACGGAGGGCAATCAGCCCCAGCATTTT.

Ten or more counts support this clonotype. CDR3 nucleotide sequence: TGTGCCAGCAGCTTAGCTGCTAGTCCGGTCTACGAGCAGTACTTC. It encodes CASSLAASPVYEQYF. The genes are TRBV7-2 and TRBJ2-7; no reliable D call. The V end lost 0 bases, the J end lost 3 bases, and 12 bases lay between the germline ends. This CDR3 has 15 amino acids. Germline CDR1 SGHTA, CDR2 FQGNSA.

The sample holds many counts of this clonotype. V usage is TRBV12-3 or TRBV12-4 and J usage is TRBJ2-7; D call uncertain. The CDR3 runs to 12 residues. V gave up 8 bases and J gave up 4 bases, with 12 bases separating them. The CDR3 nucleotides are TGTGCCAGCGGGGAAGGGTCTTACGAGCAGTACTTC. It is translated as CASGEGSYEQYF.

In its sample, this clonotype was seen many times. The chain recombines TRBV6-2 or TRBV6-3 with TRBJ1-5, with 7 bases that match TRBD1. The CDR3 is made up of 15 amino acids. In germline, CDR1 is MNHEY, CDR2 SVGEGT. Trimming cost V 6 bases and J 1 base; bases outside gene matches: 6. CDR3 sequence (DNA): TGTGCCAGCAGAGGAAGGGGGCTAAGCAATCAGCCCCAGCATTTT. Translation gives CASRGRGLSNQPQHF.

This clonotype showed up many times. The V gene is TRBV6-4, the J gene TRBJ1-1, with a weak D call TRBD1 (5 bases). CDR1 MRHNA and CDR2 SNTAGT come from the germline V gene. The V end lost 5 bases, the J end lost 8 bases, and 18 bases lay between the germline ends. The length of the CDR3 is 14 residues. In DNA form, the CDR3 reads TGTGCCAGCAGTCCCGGGACCGACAAGGGAGAAGCTTTCTTT. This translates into CASSPGTDKGEAFF.

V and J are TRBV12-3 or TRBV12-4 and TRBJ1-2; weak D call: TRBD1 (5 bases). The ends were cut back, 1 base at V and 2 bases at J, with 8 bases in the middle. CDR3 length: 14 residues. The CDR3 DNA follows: TGTGCCAGCAGTTTAGGAGACAGCAACTATGGCTACACCTTC. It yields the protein CASSLGDSNYGYTF.

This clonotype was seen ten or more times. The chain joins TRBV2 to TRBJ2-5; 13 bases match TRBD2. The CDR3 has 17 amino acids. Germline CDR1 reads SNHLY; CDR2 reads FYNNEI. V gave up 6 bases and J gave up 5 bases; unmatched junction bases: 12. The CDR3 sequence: CASSAIGLAGATETQYF. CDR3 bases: TGTGCCAGCAGCGCGATCGGACTAGCGGGGGCCACCGAGACCCAGTACTTC.

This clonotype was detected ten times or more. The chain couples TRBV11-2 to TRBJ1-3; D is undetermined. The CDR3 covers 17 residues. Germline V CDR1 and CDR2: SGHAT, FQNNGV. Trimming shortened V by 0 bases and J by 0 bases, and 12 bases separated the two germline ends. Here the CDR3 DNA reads TGTGCCAGCAGCTTAGAAGGACGGTCCTACTCTGGAAACACCATATATTTT. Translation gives CASSLEGRSYSGNTIYF.

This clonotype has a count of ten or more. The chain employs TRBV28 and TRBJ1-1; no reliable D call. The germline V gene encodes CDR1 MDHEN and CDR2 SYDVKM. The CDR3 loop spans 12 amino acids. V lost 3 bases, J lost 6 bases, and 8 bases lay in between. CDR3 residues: CASSLGIAEAFF. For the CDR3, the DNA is TGTGCCAGCAGTTTGGGGATCGCTGAAGCTTTCTTT. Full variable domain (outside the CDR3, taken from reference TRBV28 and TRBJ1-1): DVKVTQSSRYLVKRTGEKVFLECVQDMDHENMFWYRQDPGLGLRLIYFSYDVKMKEKGDIPEGYSVSREKKERFSLILESASTNQTSMYLCASSLGIAEAFFGQGTRLTVV.

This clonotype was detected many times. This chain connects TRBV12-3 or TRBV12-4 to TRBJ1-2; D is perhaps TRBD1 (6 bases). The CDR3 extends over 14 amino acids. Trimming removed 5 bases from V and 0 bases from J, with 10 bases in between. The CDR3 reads CASSTRGSNYGYTF. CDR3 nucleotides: TGTGCCAGCAGTACCAGGGGTTCTAACTATGGCTACACCTTC.